Listed here are 27 T cell receptor beta chains from one sample, sequenced in a study of graft-versus-host responses after intestinal transplantation. The repertoire was sequenced with immunoSEQ multiplex PCR; TCRdb's copy has only in-frame clones and lacks some. Of approximately 16,000 clones detected, roughly 60% appear once; the ten largest clones hold 9.5% to 15%. Once graft tissue had been processed, intraepithelial and lamina propria lymphocytes were released. This sample comprised ileum tissue, obtained 524 days after transplant. These receptors originate from a human patient who received an intestinal transplant, so some T cells may come from the graft donor.

The rearrangement links TRBV7-9 to TRBJ1-2; D is ambiguous. The CDR3 length is 13 residues. Germline V gene lookup returns CDR1 SEHNR and CDR2 FQNEAQ (reference sequence). V was trimmed by 2 bases and J by 1 base, leaving 5 bases between them. CDR3: CASSLSLNYGYTF. CDR3 nucleotides: TGTGCCAGCAGCTTATCCCTTAACTATGGCTACACCTTC.

This rearrangement joins TRBV5-1 to TRBJ2-3; 8 positions agree with TRBD1. The CDR3 runs to 17 residues. CDR1 is SGHRS, CDR2 YFSETQ, per germline. With V trimmed by 3 bases and J by 2 bases, 11 bases remained unmatched. Here the CDR3 reads CASSSQSRTGSTDTQYF. CDR3 in DNA: TGCGCCAGCAGCTCCCAATCAAGGACAGGGTCCACAGATACGCAGTATTTT.

The chain employs TRBV7-2 and TRBJ2-7; 10 nucleotides align to TRBD1. Germline CDR1 is SGHTA and CDR2 is FQGNSA. The J segment lost 7 bases and the V segment lost 1 base, leaving 4 bases of the junction unmatched. The CDR3 spans 14 residues. CDR3 region: CASSLGTGGFEQYF. The CDR3 DNA reads TGTGCCAGCAGCTTAGGGACAGGGGGTTTTGAGCAGTACTTC. Filled out from reference TRBV7-2 and TRBJ2-7, the complete variable domain reads GAGVSQSPSNKVTEKGKDVELRCDPISGHTALYWYRQSLGQGLEFLIYFQGNSAPDKSGLPSDRFSAERTGGSVSTLTIQRTQQEDSAVYLCASSLGTGGFEQYFGPGTRLTVT.

The V gene is TRBV7-9, the J gene TRBJ1-2, with a tentative D call TRBD1 (5 bases). The V gene's germline CDR1 is SEHNR and CDR2 FQNEAQ (reference sequence). This CDR3 region has 13 residues. Trimming removed 3 bases from V and 4 bases from J, with 9 bases in between. CDR3 in amino acids: CASSFDSLYGYTF. CDR3 nucleotides: TGTGCCAGCAGCTTCGACAGTCTCTATGGCTACACCTTC.

As DNA, the CDR3 is TGCGCCAGCAGCGGGGGGACCGGAGAGACCCAGTACTTC. It is translated as CASSGGTGETQYF. This chain uses TRBV5-1 with TRBJ2-5; perhaps TRBD2 as D (6 bases). Per germline, CDR1 SGHRS and CDR2 YFSETQ. CDR3 length: 13 residues. Trimming removed 4 bases at V and 4 bases at J, with 11 bases between.

This clone was counted only a few times. This sequence joins TRBV29-1 and TRBJ2-1; D uncertain. The V gene's germline CDR1 is SQVTM and CDR2 ANQGSEA. V was clipped by 4 bases and J by 4 bases, with 2 bases between them. This CDR3 spans 10 amino acids. CDR3 sequence reads: CSVAYNEQFF. The CDR3 region has the DNA TGCAGCGTTGCATACAATGAGCAGTTCTTC.

The V call is TRBV5-6, the J call TRBJ2-7; 10 nucleotides align to TRBD2. The germline gives CDR1 SGHDT, CDR2 YYEEEE. The CDR3 consists of 15 residues. J was trimmed by 2 bases and V by 2 bases; bases with no gene match: 4. The CDR3 coding sequence is TGTGCCAGCAGCTTACTAGCGGGGAGTACCTACGAGCAGTACTTC. Protein product: CASSLLAGSTYEQYF.

This clone has just a few counts. This chain joins TRBV10-3 and TRBJ1-3; D not certain. CDR3 length: 15 residues. Trimming left V 0 bases short and J 1 base short, with 7 bases between. Germline CDR1 ENHRY, CDR2 SYGVKD. CDR3 in amino acids: CAISESRGSGNTIYF. In DNA form, the CDR3 reads TGTGCCATCAGTGAGTCTCGGGGTTCTGGAAACACCATATATTTT.

Note on this clone: Other nucleotide sequences in the sample specify the same CDR3. V gene TRBV4-1 combines with J gene TRBJ1-5; D unclear. In germline, CDR1 is MGHRA, CDR2 YSYEKL. V was clipped by 0 bases and J by 3 bases, with 9 bases between them. The CDR3 runs 15 residues. The CDR3 coding sequence is TGCGCCAGCAGCCAAGATGGGCAGTTCAATCAGCCCCAGCATTTT. This encodes CASSQDGQFNQPQHF.

Only one count was recorded for this clone. The CDR3 protein is CASKTSGFSYEQYF. Here the CDR3 DNA reads TGTGCCAGCAAAACTAGCGGATTCTCCTACGAGCAGTACTTC. The V and J genes are TRBV6-1 and TRBJ2-7, with TRBD2 matching over 8 bases. Germline-derived CDR1 and CDR2 are MNHNS and SASEGT. CDR3 length: 14 amino acids. V lost 7 bases, J lost 0 bases, and 5 bases stayed unmatched.

The chain combines TRBV30 with TRBJ1-4; 7 bases map to TRBD1. This CDR3 spans 14 amino acids. Germline loops: CDR1 GTSNPN, CDR2 SVGIG (reference sequence). V lost 0 bases to trimming and J lost 7 bases; unmatched junction nucleotides: 5. Written as DNA, the CDR3 is TGTGCCTGGAGTGTCAAGGGGGCGGGTGAAAAACTGTTTTTT. Translation gives CAWSVKGAGEKLFF.

This clone has a handful of counts. The chain couples TRBV7-9 to TRBJ2-6; perhaps TRBD1 as D (6 bases). Trimming stripped 2 bases from V and 0 bases from J, with 11 bases between. Germline CDR1 and CDR2: SEHNR and FQNEAQ (reference sequence). The CDR3 contains 17 residues. CDR3 in amino acids: CASSLYTGSSGANVLTF. The CDR3 nucleotides are TGTGCCAGCAGCTTATACACAGGGAGCTCTGGGGCCAACGTCCTGACTTTC.

This clone was seen a handful of times. The chain has TRBV29-1 and TRBJ1-2; D is unresolved. CDR1 and CDR2 (germline): SQVTM, ANQGSEA. This CDR3 has 11 residues. V was pared by 3 bases and J by 7 bases, with 9 bases between. CDR3 sequence reads: CSVDTTGGYTF. DNA of the CDR3: TGCAGCGTTGACACTACGGGTGGCTACACCTTC.

V usage is TRBV9 and J usage is TRBJ1-1; D is perhaps TRBD1 (6 bases). The ends were cut back, 2 bases at V and 6 bases at J, with 14 bases in the middle. The germline V gene encodes CDR1 SGDLS and CDR2 YYNGEE. This CDR3 has 14 amino acids. CDR3 in amino acids: CASSVSGESAEAFF. CDR3 bases: TGTGCCAGCAGCGTCTCAGGGGAAAGCGCTGAAGCTTTCTTT. Based on the CDR3 plus reference TRBV9 and TRBJ1-1, the full variable domain is DSGVTQTPKHLITATGQRVTLRCSPRSGDLSVYWYQQSLDQGLQFLIQYYNGEERAKGNILERFSAQQFPDLHSELNLSSLELGDSALYFCASSVSGESAEAFFGQGTRLTVV.

This clone appeared a few times. The chain couples TRBV11-3 to TRBJ1-2; no clear D gene. This CDR3 contains 13 residues. Germline CDR1 reads SGHNT; CDR2 reads YENEEA. With 0 bases removed from V and 1 base from J, the gap between germline ends came to 3 bases. The CDR3 nucleotides read TGTGCCAGCAGCTTAGACGGTAACTATGGCTACACCTTC. This translates into CASSLDGNYGYTF.

This clone was counted a few times. V is TRBV4-1 and J is TRBJ2-5, with 10 bases that match TRBD1. Per germline, CDR1 MGHRA and CDR2 YSYEKL. The CDR3 sequence is 14 residues long. V gave up 3 bases and J gave up 5 bases; unmatched junction bases: 3. The CDR3 reads CASSQTGQGETQYF. CDR3 bases: TGCGCCAGCAGCCAGACGGGACAGGGGGAGACCCAGTACTTC.

This chain uses TRBV29-1 with TRBJ2-7; 9 bases line up with TRBD2. CDR1 and CDR2 from the germline V gene are SQVTM and ANQGSEA. Germline trimming cut 6 bases from V and 2 bases from J; bases unmatched to any gene: 14. The CDR3 extends over 16 amino acids. The DNA of the CDR3 is TGCAGCGTATTAGGGACAGCGGGGGGCAGCCCCTACGAGCAGTACTTC. This gives the protein CSVLGTAGGSPYEQYF.

This clone was counted only a few times. The J gene is TRBJ1-2, the V gene TRBV6-5; 9 bases match TRBD1. This CDR3 is 14 amino acids long. Germline V lookup: CDR1 MNHEY, CDR2 SVGAGI. With 6 bases clipped from V and 4 bases from J, the junction kept 6 bases outside the gene matches. CDR3 amino acids: CASRNRGQGYGYTF. In DNA form, the CDR3 reads TGTGCCAGCAGGAACAGGGGGCAAGGCTATGGCTACACCTTC.

This chain uses TRBV7-9 with TRBJ1-2; 10 nucleotides align to TRBD1. V dropped 5 bases and J dropped 4; count of bases not matched to a gene: 10. The CDR3 is 16 residues long. The germline CDR1 and CDR2 sequences are SEHNR and FQNEAQ (reference sequence). CDR3 loop: CASSPEDRGLFYGYTF. Written as DNA, the CDR3 is TGTGCCAGCAGCCCAGAAGACAGGGGGCTGTTCTATGGCTACACCTTC.

On this clone itself: The junction departs from the called germline gene at one end, perhaps through a read error. V usage is TRBV5-8 and J usage is TRBJ1-6; a weak D match, TRBD1 (5 bases). CDR3 length: 14 residues. Germline V CDR1 and CDR2: SGHTS, YDEGEE. This CDR3 reads CASSLGGTNSPLHF. DNA of the CDR3: TGTGCCAGCAGCTTGGGGGGGACTAATTCCCCCCTCCACTTT.

The chain uses TRBV7-9 and TRBJ1-2; 10 nucleotides align to TRBD1. V trimming: 2 bases; J trimming: 7 bases; junction bases outside the gene matches: 10. CDR3 size: 16 residues. Germline V gene data show CDR1 as SEHNR and CDR2 as FQNEAQ (reference sequence). The CDR3 sequence is CASSLPPGQGWGGYTF. DNA of the CDR3: TGTGCCAGCAGCTTACCCCCGGGACAGGGGTGGGGTGGCTACACCTTC.

The chain uses TRBV6-1 and TRBJ1-5, with TRBD1 matching over 10 bases. Germline V gives CDR1 MNHNS, CDR2 SASEGT. This CDR3 contains 16 residues. The V and J ends lost 4 bases and 6 bases, in that order; junction bases with no gene match: 9. The CDR3 reads CASSGQGAELVQPQHF. The CDR3 DNA reads as TGTGCCAGCAGTGGACAGGGGGCGGAATTAGTTCAGCCCCAGCATTTT.

The J gene is TRBJ1-2, the V gene TRBV4-3; tentative D call: TRBD1 (5 bases). Germline-derived CDR1 and CDR2 are LGHNA and YSLEER. This CDR3 comprises 13 residues. The V gene lost 1 base and the J gene lost 8 bases, with 11 bases spanning the gap. CDR3 protein: CASSQARGGGYTF. CDR3 sequence (DNA): TGCGCCAGCAGCCAAGCGCGGGGCGGGGGCTACACCTTC.

V and J are TRBV30 and TRBJ2-2; TRBD2 matches at 7 bases. The CDR3 runs 14 residues. J lost 5 bases, V lost 2 bases, and 5 bases had no gene match. Germline V gene lookup returns CDR1 GTSNPN and CDR2 SVGIG (reference sequence). The CDR3 here is CAWSRGGGTGELFF. The CDR3 region has the DNA TGTGCCTGGAGTCGTGGGGGGGGGACCGGGGAGCTGTTTTTT.

The J gene is TRBJ2-1, the V gene TRBV7-9, with D perhaps TRBD2 (5 bases). The CDR3 spans 13 residues. V lost 2 bases to trimming and J lost 7 bases, with 9 bases between them. Germline CDR1 and CDR2: SEHNR and FQNEAQ (reference sequence). CDR3 sequence: CASSLTEENEQFF. CDR3 nucleotide sequence: TGTGCCAGCAGCTTAACGGAGGAGAATGAGCAGTTCTTC.

This clone showed up just a few times. The V call is TRBV4-3, the J call TRBJ1-4; 8 positions match TRBD1. CDR3 size: 16 residues. The V gene's germline CDR1 is LGHNA and CDR2 YSLEER. V shed 0 bases and J 6 bases; nucleotides not matched to a gene: 6. This CDR3 reads CASSQDWTGWDEKLFF. Written as DNA, the CDR3 is TGCGCCAGCAGCCAAGATTGGACAGGGTGGGATGAAAAACTGTTTTTT.

Judged by abundance, this clone is medium-sized. The V and J genes are TRBV7-2 and TRBJ1-2, with D unresolved. Deletions cut 0 bases from V and 6 bases from J, with 11 bases between. The germline V gene has CDR1 SGHTA and CDR2 FQGNSA. The CDR3 extends over 14 amino acids. The CDR3 sequence: CASSLAPLVDGYTF. In DNA, the CDR3 is TGTGCCAGCAGCTTAGCACCCTTAGTTGATGGCTACACCTTC.